This TCR beta chain appears in the sequencing data of a study of blood T cells in healthy people across ages. Together with a sample-barcoded 5' primer, a J-beta primer mix was included in a second PCR lasting roughly 6 to 12 cycles. From the 5' RACE reads, TCRdb called clonotypes with MiXCR, one entry per CDR3 protein. The sample has fewer than 750,000 distinct CDR3 sequences; around half are singletons. The CDR3 runs to 13 residues. Germline V gene lookup returns CDR1 DFQATT and CDR2 SNEGSKA (reference sequence). Sequencing was performed on blood. The chain links TRBV20-1 to TRBJ2-7; D remains ambiguous. The DNA end favors TRBJ2-5, so the J call may be wrong. The sequence was collected from a man aged 80 or over in good health. The CDR3, as DNA: TGCAGCCCCCTTGGGGTGGGATCGGAGACCCAGTACTTC. This translates into CSPLGVGSETQYF.